Below, one T cell receptor beta chain is given with its context. Its antigen is still unknown. The sample originates from a study of cytomegalovirus exposure and HLA in healthy donors (dated by TCRdb to about 2017). About the full investigation: In an earlier analysis of some 610 of the donors, under 300 Gb of sequence data and 90 million to 130 million unique TCR beta sequences from 150 million to 200 million T cells were reported. The number of typed donors differed by locus: roughly 629-640 for A, B, C, DRB1 and DQB1; approximately 520 for DQA1; around 610 for DPA1; and 400 to 480 for DPB1. In addition to the first cohort of 650 to 750 subjects, a separate validation cohort of 130 or so different subjects was used. In a later genetic analysis, genome-wide SNP genotypes for about 65% of the roughly 670 donors were used, and that subset was treated as a discovery cohort. Rather than using new phenotypic data, the later analysis identified candidate immune exposures from TCR beta sequences and from how often those sequences occurred across donors. Every discovery cohort repertoire had been produced on one sequencing platform. Donor age, sex, ethnicity and CMV serostatus were compiled alongside the repertoire data. Of the 300 to 500 genotyped donors, less than 85% were placed in the genetic ancestry cluster associated with self-reported Caucasian donors. An early release covering approximately 600 HLA-typed donors comprised approximately 290 gigabases of sequencing data and about 90 million unique TCR sequences. In a later analysis, previously published TCR beta repertoires from several hundred donors were re-analyzed and high-resolution HLA genotyping was added so that TCR occurrence patterns could be studied. Class I and class II HLA loci were covered by the typing at four-digit resolution. To predict cytomegalovirus infection status, the study brought together high-throughput TCR immunosequencing, statistical association of individual TCRs with disease status, and machine learning. Among 398 genotyped donors of the cohort, an average of around 240,000 unique TCR beta nucleotide sequences were sequenced per donor, 15% to 20% of them non-productive. The study aimed to test whether signatures of past pathogen exposure could be identified by cataloging public T cell receptors. To decide whether each TCR beta V gene segment behaved as functional or pseudogenic, an earlier analysis of some 600 of the donors relied on high-throughput TCR beta sequencing. About five DR-DQ haplotypes were treated as single units for association and clustering because of strong linkage in the cohort. The study used immunosequencing to profile the T cell repertoires of 666 subjects and linked those repertoires to cytomegalovirus serostatus.

V is cut back by 0 bases and J by 4 bases, with 5 bases in the junction unmatched. Sequences SGHAT (CDR1) and FQNNGV (CDR2) are obtained from the germline V gene. Spanning cysteine to phenylalanine, the CDR3 consists of 15 amino acids. The sequence is cut down to CDR3 DNA, 45 bases in frame from base 1. The cohort consisted of 650 to 700 healthy bone marrow donors. At the time of sampling, every cohort member was nominally healthy, though immune exposures that went unrecorded were likely present. The donor was CMV seropositive and was included in the group of almost 300 seropositive cohort members. A peripheral blood sample was collected from each donor, and TCR beta sequencing was performed on peripheral blood mononuclear cells. The Qiagen DNeasy Blood Extraction Kit was used to extract genomic DNA from the blood cell samples. General study outcomes and caveats: Most TCR sequences were observed very rarely across donors, whereas some public TCRs were present in many individuals. A further reported finding was that TCR beta sequences accurately predicted the HLA-A and HLA-B alleles for most subjects in the first cohort. According to a later analysis, parvovirus B19, influenza, CMV and Epstein-Barr virus appeared linked to several top co-occurrence clusters. In a later analysis, some 18,000 TCR beta sequences were associated with specific HLA alleles at a false discovery rate of 0.05. For the cohort, immune exposure information was limited to CMV serostatus. A later analysis found that most CMV-associated TCR beta chains appeared HLA-restricted, with HLA associations seemingly driven largely by CMV exposure. Presence/absence analyses assumed roughly uniform sequencing depth across donors, an assumption that may not hold. The 87-base-pair reads could not distinguish some IMGT-functional V segments, including TRBV6-2 and TRBV6-3, so those segments were excluded. The earlier analysis of some 560 of the donors excluded about 16 rarely observed V segments, including chromosome 9 orphons, because counts were too low. In an earlier analysis of approximately 590 of the donors, most TCR beta V segments appeared in productive rearrangements about 87% or about 30% of the time, broadly matching IMGT annotations. In a later analysis, TCR association rates were found to vary across HLA loci, with the most associated TCRs seen for DRB1 alleles and the fewest for HLA-C alleles. Assigning TCR associations to individual alleles was difficult when HLA alleles, especially DR and DQ, strongly co-occurred. Correlated functional status among segregating V segments might reflect linkage disequilibrium, but an unknown experimental factor could not be ruled out. A group of highly shared sequence variants was considered likely to be a technical artifact of the sequencing pipeline. Because HLA typing was missing for some donors at each locus, association tests included only the typed subset. It was suggested by the authors that the approach could potentially be generalized to other disease states and immunological phenotypes. In a later analysis, HLA-associated TCR beta chains were found to be more clonally expanded and to have lower generation probabilities than equally common non-associated chains. A few of the identified cytomegalovirus-associated TCR beta chains were confirmed in vitro to be specific for cytomegalovirus antigens. The classifier was reported to diagnose cytomegalovirus status with high specificity and sensitivity in both the original and validation cohorts. In a later genetic analysis, fewer N-insertions in productive TCRs were reported among donors in an Asian-associated ancestry cluster than the 666-donor mean. A total of fewer than 200 TCR beta chains were listed by the study as associated with cytomegalovirus. In a later genetic analysis, a missense DCLRE1C variant was associated with V-gene and J-gene trimming of TCR beta chains, and the association was replicated in an independent cohort. The cohort was sequenced for TCR beta chains only, and without alpha or paired-chain data the features that could be detected were limited.

The library relied on the immunoSEQ multiplex PCR assay. For the multiplex PCR, a mixture combining 60 forward primers for TCR Vbeta segments and 13 reverse primers for TCR Jbeta segments was used. The CDR3 region of rearranged TCR beta genes was amplified from genomic DNA with a multiplex PCR assay. The Illumina HiSeq System was used to sequence the amplified TCR beta libraries as 87-base-pair reads. In the source study's methods: Across the 666 repertoires, a later analysis counted approximately 83 million unique TCR beta chains, 9 million to 14 million of which were shared by at least two donors. Raw reads were error-corrected and collapsed into unique sequences with a nearest-neighbor algorithm that merged closely related sequences to remove PCR and sequencing errors. Alignment of CDR3 sequences to IMGT reference sequences was used to assign V, D and J gene segments. For a sequence to be retained, a match of at least six nucleotides to both a V gene segment and a J gene segment was required. A rearrangement counted as productive if the CDR3 had no stop codons and remained in frame with V and J, and every other rearrangement counted as non-productive. Following IMGT convention, CDR3 was defined as the stretch from the second conserved V-encoded cysteine to the conserved J-encoded phenylalanine. The earlier analysis of 500 to 600 of the donors excluded sequences that lacked an unambiguous match to a single V gene segment. An earlier analysis of roughly 590 of the donors called V segments functional above 56.7% productive rearrangements and segregating when the between-donor standard deviation exceeded 5%. To diagnose cytomegalovirus status from the catalog of TCR beta chain sequences, a statistical classification framework was built. V and J gene assignment, in a later analysis, came from comparing TCR nucleotide sequences with IMGT/GENE-DB human TR gene sequences. A later analysis assigned CDR3 sequences and most-parsimonious VDJ recombination scenarios with the TCRdist pipeline. In a later analysis, every TCR beta chain was defined by the combination of its CDR3 amino acid sequence and its V-gene family, and reads without a unique V-gene family were dropped. To address suspected cross-contamination and a sequencing artifact, a later analysis removed 592 highly shared, low-generation-probability nucleotide sequences. For each public chain, a later analysis derived a clonal expansion index from normalized ranks of inferred template counts within each repertoire. In a later analysis, generation probabilities were computed using a VDJ recombination model fitted to out-of-frame rearrangements, and the results were checked against IGoR. A later analysis scored TCR-TCR, TCR-HLA and TCR-CMV co-occurrence with hypergeometric tests, applying a repertoire-size bias correction to TCR pairs. A later analysis estimated false discovery rates by permuting HLA or CMV assignments 20 times. In a later analysis, co-occurring TCRs were grouped with DBSCAN, and TCRdist sequence similarity was added when clustering was performed within HLA-allele-positive subsets. Repertoires with fewer than 30,000 or more than 120,000 public chains were left out of co-occurrence clustering, as were five repertoires with anomalous nucleotide sharing. TCRdb carries this immuneACCESS record with in-frame sequences only. Its versions omit some clonotypes, under half of them owing to an unresolved V gene in the studies checked, with the rest unexplained. That table supplies the V and J calls and clone size; D and trimming were determined from the DNA. The sample table on file contains over 100,000 clones. Around 7% of the sample is in the top ten clones.

The receptor chain draws on TRBV11-2 and TRBJ2-7, with 8 bases in between that match TRBD2. The material sequenced was PBMCs. The clonotype was recovered from a man between 40 and 49 years old in good health and CMV-seropositive. CDR3 reads: CASSLDPGGIYEQYF. At the DNA level, the sequence is TGTGCCAGCAGCTTAGATCCGGGAGGGATTTACGAGCAGTACTTC.